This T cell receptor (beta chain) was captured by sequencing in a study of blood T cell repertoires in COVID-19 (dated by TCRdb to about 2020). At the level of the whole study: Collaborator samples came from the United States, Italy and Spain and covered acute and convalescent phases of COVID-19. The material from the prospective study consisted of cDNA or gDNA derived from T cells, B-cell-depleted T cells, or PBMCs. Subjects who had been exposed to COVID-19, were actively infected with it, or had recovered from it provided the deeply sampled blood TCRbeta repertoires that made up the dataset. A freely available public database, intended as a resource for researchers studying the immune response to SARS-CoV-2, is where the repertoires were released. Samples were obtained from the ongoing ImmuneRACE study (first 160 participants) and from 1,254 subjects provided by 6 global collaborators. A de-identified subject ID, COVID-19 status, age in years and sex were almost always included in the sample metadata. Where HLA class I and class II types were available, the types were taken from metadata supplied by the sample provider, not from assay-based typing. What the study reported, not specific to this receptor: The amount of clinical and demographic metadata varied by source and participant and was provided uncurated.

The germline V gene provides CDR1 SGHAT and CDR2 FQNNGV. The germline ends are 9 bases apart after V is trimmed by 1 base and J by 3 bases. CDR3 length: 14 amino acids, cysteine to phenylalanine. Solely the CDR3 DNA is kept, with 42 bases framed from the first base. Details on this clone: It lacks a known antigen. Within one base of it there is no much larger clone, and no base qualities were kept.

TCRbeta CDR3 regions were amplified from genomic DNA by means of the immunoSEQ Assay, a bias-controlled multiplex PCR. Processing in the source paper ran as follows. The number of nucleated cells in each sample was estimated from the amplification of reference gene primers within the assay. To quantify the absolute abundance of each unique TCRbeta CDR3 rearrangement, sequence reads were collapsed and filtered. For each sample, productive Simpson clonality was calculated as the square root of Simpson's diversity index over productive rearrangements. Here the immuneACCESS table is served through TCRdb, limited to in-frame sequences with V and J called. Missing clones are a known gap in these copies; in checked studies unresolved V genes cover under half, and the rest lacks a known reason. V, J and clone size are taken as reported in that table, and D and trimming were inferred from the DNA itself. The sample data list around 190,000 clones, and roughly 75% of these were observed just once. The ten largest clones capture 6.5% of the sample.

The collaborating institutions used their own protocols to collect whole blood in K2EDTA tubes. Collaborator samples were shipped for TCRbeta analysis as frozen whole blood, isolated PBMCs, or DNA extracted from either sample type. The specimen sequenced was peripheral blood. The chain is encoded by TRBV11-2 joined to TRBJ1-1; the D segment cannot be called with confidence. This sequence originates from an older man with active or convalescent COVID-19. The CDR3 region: CASSLGGGYTEAFF. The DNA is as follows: TGTGCCAGCAGCTTAGGTGGCGGCTACACTGAAGCTTTCTTT. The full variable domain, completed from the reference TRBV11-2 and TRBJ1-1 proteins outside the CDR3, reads EAGVAQSPRYKIIEKRQSVAFWCNPISGHATLYWYQQILGQGPKLLIQFQNNGVVDDSQLPKDRFSAERLKGVDSTLKIQPAKLEDSAVYLCASSLGGGYTEAFFGQGTRLTVV.